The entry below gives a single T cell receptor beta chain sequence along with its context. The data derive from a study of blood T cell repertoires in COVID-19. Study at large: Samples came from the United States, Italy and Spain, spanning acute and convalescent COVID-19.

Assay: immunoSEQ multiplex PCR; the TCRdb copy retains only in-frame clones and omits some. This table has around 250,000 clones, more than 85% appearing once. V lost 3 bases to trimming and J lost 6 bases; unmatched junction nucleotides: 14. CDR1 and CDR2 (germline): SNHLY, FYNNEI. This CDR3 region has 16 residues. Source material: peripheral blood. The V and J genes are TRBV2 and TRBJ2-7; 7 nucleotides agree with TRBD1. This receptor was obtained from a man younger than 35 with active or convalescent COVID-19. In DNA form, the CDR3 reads TGTGCCAGCAGTGATCGGAGACAGGGTCGCGCTTCCGAGCAGTACTTC. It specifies CASSDRRQGRASEQYF.